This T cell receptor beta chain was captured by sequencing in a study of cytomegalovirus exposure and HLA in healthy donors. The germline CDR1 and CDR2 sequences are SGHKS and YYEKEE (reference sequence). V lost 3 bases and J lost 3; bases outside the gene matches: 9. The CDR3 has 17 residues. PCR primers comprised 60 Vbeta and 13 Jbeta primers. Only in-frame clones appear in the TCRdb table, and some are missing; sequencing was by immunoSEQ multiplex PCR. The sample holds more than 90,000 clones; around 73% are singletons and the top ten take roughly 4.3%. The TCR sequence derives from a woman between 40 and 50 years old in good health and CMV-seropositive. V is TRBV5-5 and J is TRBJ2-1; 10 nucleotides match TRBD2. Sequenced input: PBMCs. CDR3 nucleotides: TGTGCCAGCAGCTCCGGGACTAGCGCCAAGGGCTACAATGAGCAGTTCTTC. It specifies CASSSGTSAKGYNEQFF.